The rows below give T cell receptor beta chains drawn from one sample of a study of Ad26.COV2.S vaccination and SARS-CoV-2 variants. TCRdb's table, derived via immunoSEQ multiplex PCR, lists solely in-frame clones and lacks some. The sample lists roughly 410,000 clones, about four fifths occurring once. This sample comprised peripheral blood, obtained in a trial of Ad26.COV2.S vaccine versus placebo. Source of these receptors: a person between 18 and 60 years old who received the Ad26.COV2.S COVID-19 vaccine or a placebo. Each CDR3 is given with its conserved first and last residue. A D gene is named only where the DNA matches it firmly. Expanded clones are given a class, and other clones once, few, many or no size at all.

DNA	CDR3	size	V	J	D
TGTGCCAGCAGCTCATCAAGGGACAAGGGCTATGGCTACACCTTC	CASSSSRDKGYGYTF	once	TRBV13	TRBJ1-2	NA
TGTGCCAGTATGGGGGGACAGGGCTATGAGCAGTTCTTC	CASMGGQGYEQFF	NA	TRBV19	TRBJ2-1	TRBD1
TGTGCCAGCAGCCAAGGGCGGGGGCGCGAGACCCAGTACTTC	CASSQGRGRETQYF	NA	TRBV3-1/TRBV3-2	TRBJ2-5	NA
TGTGCCAGCTCACCACCCAAACCGCGGGCGAACACTGAAGCTTTCTTT	CASSPPKPRANTEAFF	NA	TRBV18	TRBJ1-1	NA
TGTGCCAGCAGCCGTTGGGGGGGTGACAATGGCTACACCTTC	CASSRWGGDNGYTF	NA	TRBV21-1	TRBJ1-2	NA
TGTGCCAGCAGCTCCCTCTGGCGGGAGAGGGAGACCCAGTACTTC	CASSSLWRERETQYF	NA	TRBV11-3	TRBJ2-5	TRBD2
TGTGCCAGCAGCCAAGGGGGGGACGAGCAGTACTTC	CASSQGGDEQYF	NA	TRBV11-2	TRBJ2-7	NA
TGCAGCGTTGACCCCTTCACAGACAATGAGCAGTTCTTC	CSVDPFTDNEQFF	NA	TRBV29-1	TRBJ2-1	NA
TGTGCCAGCAGCTTAGCGGTCGGACTAGGAGGCGAGACCCAGTACTTC	CASSLAVGLGGETQYF	NA	TRBV7-9	TRBJ2-5	TRBD2
TGTGCCAGCAGCCCCGGGGGGTACGAGCAGTACTTC	CASSPGGYEQYF	NA	TRBV11-3	TRBJ2-7	TRBD2
TGTGCCAGCAGTTTAGGGTACGGCCGCCACTCCTACGAGCAGTACTTC	CASSLGYGRHSYEQYF	NA	TRBV25-1	TRBJ2-7	NA
TGTGCTAGTGCCATCTCTTTGCCCCCCTACGAGCAGTACTTC	CASAISLPPYEQYF	NA	TRBV12-5	TRBJ2-7	NA
TGCGCCAGCAGCCAGAGCACAGATACGCAGTATTTT	CASSQSTDTQYF	NA	TRBV4-1	TRBJ2-3	NA
TGCAGCGTTTCGAGGGGAACTTATGGCTACACCTTC	CSVSRGTYGYTF	NA	TRBV29-1	TRBJ1-2	NA
TGTGCCAGCAGCCTAGGGGGTTTCGGAAACACCATATATTTT	CASSLGGFGNTIYF	NA	TRBV5-6	TRBJ1-3	NA
TGTGCCAGCAGCCAGGGCTACCCGAACACTGAAGCTTTCTTT	CASSQGYPNTEAFF	once	TRBV28	TRBJ1-1	NA
TGTGCCATCAGAGGCAGTTTCGTTACAGATACGCAGTATTTT	CAIRGSFVTDTQYF	NA	TRBV10-3	TRBJ2-3	NA
TGTGCCACAGCCCCAGGGGGTCCCCCCAAAAACATTCAGTACTTC	CATAPGGPPKNIQYF	NA	TRBV19	TRBJ2-4	TRBD1
TGTGCCAGCAGCTTCGCGCAGGGCGTGGGTGAAGCTTTCTTT	CASSFAQGVGEAFF	NA	TRBV7-9	TRBJ1-1	NA
TGTGCCAGCAGCGCACAGGGGGGGAACACTGAAGCTTTCTTT	CASSAQGGNTEAFF	NA	TRBV9	TRBJ1-1	TRBD1
TGTGCCAGCAGTTACTCGACGGGAATAGGTTCACCCCTCCACTTT	CASSYSTGIGSPLHF	few	TRBV6-5	TRBJ1-6	NA
TGTGCCAGCAGTGAAGCCGCTAGGGCCCGTCAGCCCCAGCATTTT	CASSEAARARQPQHF	NA	TRBV2	TRBJ1-5	NA
TGTGCCAGCAGGACGACAGGGGATCACACTGAAGCTTTCTTT	CASRTTGDHTEAFF	few	TRBV2	TRBJ1-1	TRBD1
TGTGCCAGCAGCCAAGACAGTACCTACAATGAGCAGTTCTTC	CASSQDSTYNEQFF	NA	TRBV3-1/TRBV3-2	TRBJ2-1	NA
TGTGCTAGTGGGGCACAGGGGATCTCCTACAATGAGCAGTTCTTC	CASGAQGISYNEQFF	once	TRBV12-5	TRBJ2-1	TRBD1
TGCGCCAGCAGCCTGGGACTAGCGGGAGTCGGAGAGACCCAGTACTTC	CASSLGLAGVGETQYF	NA	TRBV5-1	TRBJ2-5	TRBD2
TGTGCCAGCAGCGTCCGGGTGGGTGGCTACACCTTC	CASSVRVGGYTF	few	TRBV7-9	TRBJ1-2	NA
TGTGCCAGCACCGCCCTCCAGGGGGCCAGGATCTATGGCTACACCTTC	CASTALQGARIYGYTF	NA	TRBV7-8	TRBJ1-2	TRBD1
TGTGCCAGCAGTGGTCCGAGGGGGGTCTATGGCTACACCTTC	CASSGPRGVYGYTF	NA	TRBV2	TRBJ1-2	NA
TGTGCCAGCAGCCAGGGGCCCGGCAATCAGCCCCAGCATTTT	CASSQGPGNQPQHF	few	TRBV27	TRBJ1-5	NA
TGTGCCAGTAGTGGTCGGGGCTCGGACTACGAGCAGTACTTC	CASSGRGSDYEQYF	NA	TRBV19	TRBJ2-7	NA
TGTGCCAGCTCAATAGGAGATACGCAGTATTTT	CASSIGDTQYF	NA	TRBV5-4	TRBJ2-3	NA
TGCGCCAGCAGCCAAGCCATCCAAATCACTAGCGCCTACAATGAGCAGTTCTTC	CASSQAIQITSAYNEQFF	NA	TRBV4-1	TRBJ2-1	TRBD2
TGTGCCAGCAGCTCAAACCAGGGGAGGAGGGAGCAGTTCTTC	CASSSNQGRREQFF	NA	TRBV11-3	TRBJ2-1	NA